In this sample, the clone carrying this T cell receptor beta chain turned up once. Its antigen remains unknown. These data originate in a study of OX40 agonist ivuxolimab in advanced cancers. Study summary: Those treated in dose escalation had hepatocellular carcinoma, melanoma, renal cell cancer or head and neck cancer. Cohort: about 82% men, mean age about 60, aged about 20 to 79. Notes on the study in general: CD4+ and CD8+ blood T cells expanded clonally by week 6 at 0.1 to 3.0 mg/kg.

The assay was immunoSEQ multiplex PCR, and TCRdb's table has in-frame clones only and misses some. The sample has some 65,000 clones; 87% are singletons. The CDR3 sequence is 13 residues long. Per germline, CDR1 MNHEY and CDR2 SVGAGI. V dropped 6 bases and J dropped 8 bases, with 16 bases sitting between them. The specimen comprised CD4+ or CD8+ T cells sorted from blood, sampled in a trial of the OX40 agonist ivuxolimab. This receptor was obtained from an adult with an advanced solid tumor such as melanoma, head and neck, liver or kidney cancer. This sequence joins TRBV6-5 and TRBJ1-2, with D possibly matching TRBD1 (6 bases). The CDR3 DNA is TGTGCCAGCAGCTCTACAGGGATGGGGGGCTACACCTTC. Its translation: CASSSTGMGGYTF.